Shown below are 10 T cell receptor beta chains from a single sample sequenced in a study of blood T cells in healthy people across ages. With a J-beta primer mix and a sample-barcoded 5' primer, a second PCR ran 7 to 11 cycles. A single record per CDR3 protein comes from TCRdb applying MiXCR to the 5' RACE reads. The sample shows about 800,000 distinct CDR3 sequences, 25% of them seen only once. These data also formed part of another study, on T cells of mothers and their children.

The sample consisted of blood. These receptors originate from a boy aged 5-17 years in good health.

The chain joins TRBV7-6 to TRBJ2-3, with 10 bases fitting TRBD2. Germline trimming cut 0 bases from V and 0 bases from J; bases unmatched to any gene: 9. Germline V gives CDR1 SGHVS, CDR2 FNYEAQ. The CDR3 is made up of 19 amino acids. CDR3 residues: CASSLAGRLSGGSTDTQYF. CDR3 in DNA: TGTGCCAGCAGCTTAGCCGGCCGTCTTAGCGGGGGGAGCACAGATACGCAGTATTTT.

This clonotype was detected a few times. The chain joins TRBV5-5 to TRBJ1-2; the match to TRBD1 covers 7 bases. The CDR3 extends over 14 amino acids. V dropped 2 bases and J dropped 4; count of bases not matched to a gene: 5. Germline values: CDR1 SGHKS, CDR2 YYEKEE (reference sequence). The DNA for the CDR3 is TGTGCCAGCAGCTTTCCAGGGGGTGGCTATGGCTACACCTTC. Translation: CASSFPGGGYGYTF.

The CDR3 is CASSRPGGSSYEQYF. The CDR3 bases are TGTGCCAGCAGCCGTCCAGGGGGCAGCTCCTACGAGCAGTACTTC. The chain employs TRBV7-9 and TRBJ2-7, with 8 bases aligning to TRBD1. V shed 5 bases, J shed 0 bases, and the junction held 6 bases outside the gene matches. This CDR3 has 15 amino acids. CDR1 is SEHNR, CDR2 FQNEAQ, per germline (reference sequence).

V gene TRBV3-1 combines with J gene TRBJ2-7, with 12 positions matching TRBD1. This CDR3 comprises 16 residues. V gave up 0 bases and J gave up 7 bases; unmatched junction bases: 7. Germline loops: CDR1 LGHDT, CDR2 YNNKEL (reference sequence). For the CDR3, the DNA is TGTGCCAGCAGCCAAGAAGCGGGACAGGGGGCGCGTGAGCAGTACTTC. Its translation: CASSQEAGQGAREQYF.

The chain recombines TRBV28 with TRBJ2-3, with D maybe TRBD1 (5 bases). Germline V gene lookup returns CDR1 MDHEN and CDR2 SYDVKM. Trimming removed 2 bases from V and 0 bases from J, with 9 bases in between. CDR3 length: 15 residues. The CDR3 protein is CASSLATASTDTQYF. The CDR3 DNA reads as TGTGCCAGCAGTTTAGCGACAGCTAGCACAGATACGCAGTATTTT.

The chain combines TRBV6-1 with TRBJ2-5, with a weak D call TRBD2 (7 bases). The CDR3 has 18 amino acids. Germline V gene lookup returns CDR1 MNHNS and CDR2 SASEGT. The ends were cut back, 6 bases at V and 2 bases at J, with 25 bases in the middle. In DNA form, the CDR3 reads TGTGCCAGCAGACCCGGGGCCCCGGGGGCAGCGGGACAAGAGACCCAGTACTTC. Amino acid sequence: CASRPGAPGAAGQETQYF.

The chain couples TRBV28 to TRBJ2-5; no clear D. The CDR3 has 12 residues. The germline V gene encodes CDR1 MDHEN and CDR2 SYDVKM. V gave up 2 bases and J gave up 13 bases, with 14 bases separating them. CDR3 protein: CASSLRTAQTYF. In DNA form, the CDR3 reads TGTGCCAGCAGTTTACGAACAGCCCAGACGTACTTC.

V usage is TRBV29-1 and J usage is TRBJ2-1; D is perhaps TRBD1 (6 bases). This CDR3 has 12 amino acids. V shed 1 base and J shed 9 bases, with 10 bases lying between them. Germline-derived CDR1 and CDR2 are SQVTM and ANQGSEA. CDR3 nucleotide sequence: TGCAGCGTTGAAGGCGAAGGGGGTGAGCAGTTCTTC. This gives the protein CSVEGEGGEQFF.

This chain uses TRBV5-1 with TRBJ2-4, with 11 bases lining up with TRBD2. The length of the CDR3 is 16 residues. Unmatched junction bases numbered 4, after V lost 5 bases and J lost 0 bases. Germline V lookup: CDR1 SGHRS, CDR2 YFSETQ. In DNA form, the CDR3 reads TGCGCCAGCAGGCCACTAGCGGGGGCAGCCAAAAACATTCAGTACTTC. This codes for CASRPLAGAAKNIQYF.

This clonotype occurred once. V usage is TRBV12-3 or TRBV12-4 and J usage is TRBJ2-5; TRBD1 agrees at 7 bases. The DNA end lines up better with TRBJ2-1; the J call may be wrong. The CDR3 length is 16 residues. As DNA, the CDR3 is TGTGCCAGCGGTCCCGGACAGGCCAGGCTTTACAATGAGCAGTTCTTC. This sequence encodes CASGPGQARLYNEQFF.